This TCR beta chain came from a study of Graves' ophthalmopathy and Graves' hyperthyroidism. The TCR beta CDR3 regions underwent amplification from RNA transcripts. After a first-round RT-PCR with HTBI primers, a second-round multiplex PCR was run. TCRdb analysed the multiplex PCR reads with MiXCR anew, one entry per CDR3 protein. The sample has just over 400,000 distinct CDR3 sequences; under 25% are singletons. V shed 1 base, J shed 4 bases, and the junction held 10 bases outside the gene matches. Germline CDR1 and CDR2: DFQATT and SNEGSKA (reference sequence). This CDR3 spans 16 amino acids. Hyperthyroidism was considered stable when no ophthalmopathy appeared within 18 months of follow-up. Certain patients, namely those with other autoimmune diseases, uncontrolled infections, pregnancy or lactation, were excluded. Orbital computed tomography and thyroid ultrasound, along with TRAb, serum thyroxine and clinical symptoms, underpinned diagnosis.

Many counts were recorded for this clonotype. The receptor comes from a woman aged 18-29 years with stable Graves' hyperthyroidism. This chain links TRBV20-1 with TRBJ2-7; TRBD2 matches 10 bases. The sequencing sample was made of peripheral blood. In nucleotides, the CDR3 is TGCAGTGCTAGAGCTCTAGCGGGAGTCGGGGTATACGAGCAGTACTTC. Protein sequence: CSARALAGVGVYEQYF.